The sequence of this TCR beta chain was determined in a study of T cell responses to AZD1222 COVID-19 vaccine. Study-wide results and limits: Repertoires were obtained only post-peak T cell response. Reportedly, nearly half of unique spike TCRs recognized epitopes outside B.1.351/B.1.1.7 mutations.

Sequenced by immunoSEQ multiplex PCR; TCRdb stores in-frame clones only, minus some. The data show fewer than 200,000 clones, just over 85% seen once. Trimming removed 0 bases at V and 2 bases at J, with 10 bases between. The length of the CDR3 is 15 residues. Germline loops: CDR1 SGDLS, CDR2 YYNGEE. This clone was detected once. Its antigen is unknown. V and J are TRBV9 and TRBJ2-3; D is perhaps TRBD1 (5 bases). This receptor was identified in an adult in good health. The source material was peripheral blood, sampled on day 0 of AZD1222 vaccination. In DNA, the CDR3 is TGTGCCAGCAGCGTAGGATTAGGGGCCACAGATACGCAGTATTTT. The encoded protein is CASSVGLGATDTQYF. Supplemented by reference TRBV9 and TRBJ2-3, the full variable domain reads DSGVTQTPKHLITATGQRVTLRCSPRSGDLSVYWYQQSLDQGLQFLIQYYNGEERAKGNILERFSAQQFPDLHSELNLSSLELGDSALYFCASSVGLGATDTQYFGPGTRLTVL.